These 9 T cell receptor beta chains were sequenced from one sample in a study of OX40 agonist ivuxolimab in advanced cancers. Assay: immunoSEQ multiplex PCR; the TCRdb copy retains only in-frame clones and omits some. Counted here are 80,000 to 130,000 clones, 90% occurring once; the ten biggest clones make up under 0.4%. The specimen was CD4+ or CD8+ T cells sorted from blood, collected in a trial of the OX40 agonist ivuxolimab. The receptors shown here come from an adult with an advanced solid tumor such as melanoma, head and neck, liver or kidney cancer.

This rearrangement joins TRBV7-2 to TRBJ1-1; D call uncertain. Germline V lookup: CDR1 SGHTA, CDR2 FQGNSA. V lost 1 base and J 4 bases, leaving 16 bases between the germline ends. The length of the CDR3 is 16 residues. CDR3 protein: CASSLGYRADATEAFF. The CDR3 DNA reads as TGTGCCAGCAGCTTAGGGTACCGGGCCGACGCCACTGAAGCTTTCTTT.

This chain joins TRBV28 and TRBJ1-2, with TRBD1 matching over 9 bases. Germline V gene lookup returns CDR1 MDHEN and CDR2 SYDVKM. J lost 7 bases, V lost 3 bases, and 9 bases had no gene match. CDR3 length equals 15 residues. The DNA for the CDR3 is TGTGCCAGCAGTTTCCCGGGACAGGGTTCCCGTGGCTACACCTTC. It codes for CASSFPGQGSRGYTF.

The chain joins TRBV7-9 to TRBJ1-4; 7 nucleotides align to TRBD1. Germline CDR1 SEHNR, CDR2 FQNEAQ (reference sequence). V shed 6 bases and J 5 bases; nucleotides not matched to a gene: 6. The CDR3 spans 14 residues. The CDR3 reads CASSITGANEKLFF. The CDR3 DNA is TGTGCCAGCAGTATAACAGGGGCAAATGAAAAACTGTTTTTT.

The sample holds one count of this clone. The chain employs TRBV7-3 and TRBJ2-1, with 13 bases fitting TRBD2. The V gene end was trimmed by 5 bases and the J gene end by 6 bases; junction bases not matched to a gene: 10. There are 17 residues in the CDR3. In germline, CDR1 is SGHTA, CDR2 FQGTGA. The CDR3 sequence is CASSLGTSGDHANEQFF. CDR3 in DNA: TGTGCCAGCAGCCTTGGGACTAGCGGGGACCACGCCAATGAGCAGTTCTTC.

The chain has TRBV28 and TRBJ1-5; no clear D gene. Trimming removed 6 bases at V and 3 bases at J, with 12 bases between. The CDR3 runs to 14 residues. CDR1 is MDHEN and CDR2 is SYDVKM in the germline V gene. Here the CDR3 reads CASSSDTPNQPQHF. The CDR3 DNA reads TGTGCCAGCAGCTCAGACACCCCCAATCAGCCCCAGCATTTT.

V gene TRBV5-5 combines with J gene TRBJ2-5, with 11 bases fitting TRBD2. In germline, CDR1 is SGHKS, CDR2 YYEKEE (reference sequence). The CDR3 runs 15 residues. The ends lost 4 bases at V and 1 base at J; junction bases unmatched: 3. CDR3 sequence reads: CASSLTSGVQETQYF. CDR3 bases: TGTGCCAGCAGCCTGACTAGCGGGGTCCAAGAGACCCAGTACTTC.

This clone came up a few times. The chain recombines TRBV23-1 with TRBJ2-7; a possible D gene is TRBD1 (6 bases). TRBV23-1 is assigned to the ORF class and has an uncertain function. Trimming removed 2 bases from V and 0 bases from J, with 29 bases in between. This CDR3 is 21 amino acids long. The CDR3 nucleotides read TGCGCCAGCAGTCAACCCGACCTAATCTTAACAGGGAGCCCACCCTCCTACGAGCAGTACTTC. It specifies CASSQPDLILTGSPPSYEQYF.

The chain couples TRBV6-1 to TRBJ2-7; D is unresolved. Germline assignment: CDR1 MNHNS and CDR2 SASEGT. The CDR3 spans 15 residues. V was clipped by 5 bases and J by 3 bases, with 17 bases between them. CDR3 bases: TGTGCCAGCAGTCCCCGGCCGCAGCTGGGCTACGAGCAGTACTTC. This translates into CASSPRPQLGYEQYF.

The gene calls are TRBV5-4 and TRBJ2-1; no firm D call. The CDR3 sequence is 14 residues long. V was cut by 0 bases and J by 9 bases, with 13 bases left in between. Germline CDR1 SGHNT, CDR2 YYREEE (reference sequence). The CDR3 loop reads CASSLDRTASEQFF. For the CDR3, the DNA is TGTGCCAGCAGCTTGGATAGGACGGCCAGTGAGCAGTTCTTC.